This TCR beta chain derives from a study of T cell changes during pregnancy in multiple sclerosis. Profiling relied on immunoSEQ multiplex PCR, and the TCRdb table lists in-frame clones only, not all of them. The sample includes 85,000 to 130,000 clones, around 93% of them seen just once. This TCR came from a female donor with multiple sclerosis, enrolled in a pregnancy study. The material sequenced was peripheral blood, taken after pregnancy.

The CDR3 spells CAISDRGPGTEAFF. The CDR3 region has the DNA TGTGCCATCAGTGATCGGGGTCCGGGGACTGAAGCTTTCTTT. This chain links TRBV10-3 with TRBJ1-1; no definite D call. Trimming shortened V by 3 bases and J by 5 bases, and 13 bases separated the two germline ends. Germline-derived CDR1 and CDR2 are ENHRY and SYGVKD. This CDR3 has 14 residues.